The clone carrying this T cell receptor beta chain was counted a few times. Antigen unknown. In germline, CDR1 is SGHDN, CDR2 FVKESK. CDR3 length: 14 amino acids. The V gene lost 4 bases and the J gene lost 2 bases, with 10 bases spanning the gap. This sample was included in a study of T cell responses to AZD1222 COVID-19 vaccine. Findings and limits, study-wide: Donors were mostly white British, more females; clonal diversity possibly underestimated. Reportedly, nearly half of unique spike TCRs recognized epitopes outside B.1.351/B.1.1.7 mutations.

Assay: immunoSEQ multiplex PCR; the TCRdb copy retains only in-frame clones and omits some. The sample lists over 85,000 clones, approximately 84% occurring once. Second doses were pooled across both intervals (about 4 or about 12 weeks). This receptor was taken from an adult who received the AZD1222 COVID-19 vaccine. This chain connects TRBV14 to TRBJ2-3, with D perhaps being TRBD1 or TRBD2 (5 bases each). Sample: peripheral blood, taken 28 days after the second AZD1222 dose. The CDR3 loop is CASSPLGDTDTQYF. The CDR3 DNA sequence: TGTGCCAGCAGCCCCCTGGGGGACACAGATACGCAGTATTTT.